A selection of T cell receptor beta chains follows, all from one sample in a study of CXCR3-negative and CXCR3-positive naive CD8 T cells. TCRdb derives one entry per CDR3 protein from the 5' RACE reads, leaving out DNA. The sample includes more than 70,000 distinct CDR3 sequences. Source material: naive CXCR3+ CD8+ T cells from blood. The receptors were gathered from a human donor in good health. Some clones in this sample may be carry-over from other donors' samples. CDR3s include the opening cysteine and the closing phenylalanine or tryptophan. The order of the fields is J gene, V gene, CDR3 protein.

TRBJ2-1	TRBV5-1	CASSFPQILAGPYNEQFF
TRBJ2-7	TRBV9	CASSVGGLEWYEQYF
TRBJ2-1	TRBV21-1	CASSPQGAYNEQFF
TRBJ2-7	TRBV15	CATEGTHQDEQYF
TRBJ1-1	TRBV12-3/TRBV12-4	CASSYLNTEAFF
TRBJ2-7	TRBV12-3/TRBV12-4	CASSLGGGQGDPYEQYF
TRBJ2-3	TRBV20-1	CSARETGGKDTQYF
TRBJ2-1	TRBV29-1	CSVAGLGYNEQFF
TRBJ2-7	TRBV29-1	CSVEGGYSYEQYF
TRBJ2-7	TRBV29-1	CSASPGRTTYEQYF
TRBJ2-1	TRBV4-1	CASSQDGRGGFFNEQFF
TRBJ2-2	TRBV7-9	CASSTIGEPGELFF
TRBJ2-7	TRBV15	CATSRDASGNEQYF
TRBJ1-2	TRBV12-3/TRBV12-4	CASSFQPGSLYGYTF
TRBJ2-7	TRBV20-1	CSARRSSGFYEQYF
TRBJ2-7	TRBV7-9	CASSLVPSSYEQYF
TRBJ2-7	TRBV13	CASSLRGQGGPYEQYF
TRBJ1-2	TRBV28	CASSSTGGGDGYTF
TRBJ2-1	TRBV7-9	CASSLTQTGRDHNEQFF
TRBJ1-1	TRBV11-2	CASGGWGLNTEAFF
TRBJ2-7	TRBV7-2	CASSQQGRGQGEQYF
TRBJ2-5	TRBV29-1	CSVEEGTQETQYF
TRBJ2-5	TRBV12-3/TRBV12-4	CASSLTGSGETQYF
TRBJ2-7	TRBV28	CASLPPGREPYEQYF
TRBJ2-2	TRBV7-6	CASSLMGLNTGELFF
TRBJ2-1	TRBV6-1	CASHLFGEQFF
TRBJ2-7	TRBV28	CASSWGAGAGYEQYF
TRBJ1-1	TRBV7-9	CASSRREREAFF
TRBJ1-3	TRBV12-3/TRBV12-4	CASSPPDPTGNTIYF
TRBJ2-1	TRBV7-6	CASSIRAGESNEQFF
TRBJ1-2	TRBV12-3/TRBV12-4	CASSPEGLYGYTF
TRBJ2-1	TRBV28	CATSPGSSYNEQFF
TRBJ2-1	TRBV7-9	CASSLGSSGRTNEQFF
TRBJ1-2	TRBV27	CASSRRGAGNYGYTF
TRBJ2-6	TRBV4-3	CASSGESGANVLTF
TRBJ1-1	TRBV10-3	CAISDSTEAFF
TRBJ2-1	TRBV10-3	CAISERDRAVGEQFF
TRBJ2-7	TRBV27	CASSSQTPRRDFPYEQYF
TRBJ2-1	TRBV5-1	CASSWNQRLADLSYNEQFF
TRBJ1-2	TRBV10-3	CAISESRGYYGYTF
TRBJ1-6	TRBV5-6	CASSFQNSPLHF
TRBJ2-7	TRBV27	CASSLQNIGGYEQYF
TRBJ2-1	TRBV7-9	CASSLVIGTGPYNEQFF
TRBJ1-2	TRBV27	CASSPLSFTGGSDGYTF
TRBJ2-1	TRBV13	CASSAPGQGIDEQFF
TRBJ1-1	TRBV27	CAPKRGGPGRVF
TRBJ2-4	TRBV20-1	CSARVGLDRDIQYF
TRBJ2-3	TRBV27	CASGGGLLEDTQYF
TRBJ2-5	TRBV4-1	CASSSIETGKQETQYF
TRBJ1-1	TRBV10-3	CAISESVGEPATEAFF
TRBJ1-1	TRBV5-1	CASSDSGANTEAFF
TRBJ2-7	TRBV4-1	CASSLIDYPPYEQYF
TRBJ2-1	TRBV5-1	CASSRSASASSYNEQFF
TRBJ2-7	TRBV11-2	CASSRHFYEQYF
TRBJ2-5	TRBV12-3/TRBV12-4	CASRQDRVQETQYF